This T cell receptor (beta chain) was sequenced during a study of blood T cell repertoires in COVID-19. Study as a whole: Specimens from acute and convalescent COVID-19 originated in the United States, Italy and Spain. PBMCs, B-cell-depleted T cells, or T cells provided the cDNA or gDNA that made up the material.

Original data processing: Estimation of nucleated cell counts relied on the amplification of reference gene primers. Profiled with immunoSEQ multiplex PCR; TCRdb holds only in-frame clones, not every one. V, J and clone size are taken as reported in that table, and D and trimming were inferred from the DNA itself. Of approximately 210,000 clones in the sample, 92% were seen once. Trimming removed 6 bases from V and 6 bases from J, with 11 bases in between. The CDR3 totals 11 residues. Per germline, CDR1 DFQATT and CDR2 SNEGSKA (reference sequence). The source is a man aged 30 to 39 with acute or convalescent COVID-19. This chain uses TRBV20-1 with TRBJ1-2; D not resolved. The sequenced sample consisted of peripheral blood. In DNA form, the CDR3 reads TGCAGTGCCCCCGGGAGGGATGGCTACACCTTC. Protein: CSAPGRDGYTF.